Sequencing of this T cell receptor (beta chain) was carried out in a study of breast tumors, draining lymph nodes, adjacent tissues. On this clonotype: Its antigen remains unknown. A much larger clone differs from this one at a single base, so this may be a read error. No conserved phenylalanine or tryptophan is present at the end of the CDR3, so a read error is the likely explanation.

TCRdb called the multiplex PCR reads again in MiXCR, with one record for every CDR3 protein. This table holds around 290,000 distinct CDR3 sequences, about 30% found once. Findings and caveats of the study: Tumor and nontumor repertoires were significantly more similar in luminal-like than in basal-like breast cancer. Findings are consistent with lymph node origin and intratumoral expansion of most tumor T cells. Compared with lymph nodes, tumors were less diverse; compared with nontumor tissue, more. Data only fit, rather than demonstrated, lymph node origin of most tumor T cells.

The germline V and J ends were trimmed by 4 bases and 1 base, with 11 bases remaining between them. Germline V CDR1 and CDR2: MNHEY, SVGAGI. CDR3 length equals 15 residues. Samples came from axillary lymph nodes draining the breast cancer. This sequence joins TRBV6-5 and TRBJ2-1; TRBD1 might be the D (6 bases). Sequencing was carried out using axillary lymph node tissue. The origin of this receptor is a female donor with breast cancer. Some clones in this sample may be carry-over from other donors' samples. The CDR3 reads CASSFTGKSYNEQFL. CDR3 coding DNA: TGTGCCAGCAGTTTTACAGGGAAATCCTACAATGAGCAGTTCCTC.